This entry lists 8 T cell receptor beta chains sequenced from one sample in a study of Ad26.COV2.S vaccination and SARS-CoV-2 variants. Stated treatment: about 20 received Ad26.COV2.S at low or high dose, single or two shots; 5 received placebo; per-sample allocation not given. Day 63 after the first vaccine or placebo injection was the time point for sampling. Clones were sequenced by immunoSEQ multiplex PCR, and TCRdb holds only the in-frame ones, with some missing. The profile shows approximately 420,000 clones, less than 90% of them singletons. Specimen: peripheral blood, collected in a trial of Ad26.COV2.S vaccine versus placebo. Receptors originate from a person between 18 and 65 years old who received the Ad26.COV2.S COVID-19 vaccine or a placebo.

The rearrangement uses TRBV7-2 and TRBJ2-5; unclear D gene. The CDR3 sequence is 13 residues long. Germline CDR1 reads SGHTA; CDR2 reads FQGNSA. Trimming cost V 0 bases and J 3 bases, with 5 bases left between them. This CDR3 is CASSLAGKETQYF. In DNA, the CDR3 is TGTGCCAGCAGCTTAGCGGGCAAAGAGACCCAGTACTTC.

V is TRBV3-1 (or the pseudogene TRBV3-2) and J is TRBJ1-3, with 7 bases matching TRBD1. V lost 5 bases to trimming and J lost 2 bases; unmatched junction nucleotides: 6. Germline V CDR1 and CDR2: LGHDT, YNNKEL (reference sequence). CDR3 length: 15 amino acids. Written as DNA, the CDR3 is TGTGCCAGCAGCAGGCAAGACAGGGCTGGAAACACCATATATTTT. Its protein is CASSRQDRAGNTIYF.

The chain recombines TRBV3-1 (or the pseudogene TRBV3-2) with TRBJ1-3, with D possibly being TRBD1 (5 bases). CDR1 LGHDT and CDR2 YNNKEL come from the germline V gene (reference sequence). The CDR3 loop spans 20 amino acids. V lost 7 bases to trimming and J lost 1 base, with 29 bases between them. This chain's CDR3 is CASKRERGTGLVGSGNTIYF. In DNA form, the CDR3 reads TGTGCCAGCAAACGGGAGCGGGGCACGGGGCTTGTCGGATCTGGAAACACCATATATTTT.

The rearrangement uses TRBV2 and TRBJ1-5; D unclear. This CDR3 has 14 amino acids. V was clipped by 4 bases and J by 6 bases, with 13 bases between them. The germline CDR1 and CDR2 sequences are SNHLY and FYNNEI. CDR3 sequence (DNA): TGTGCCAGCAGTGCAAGTGGGGTTGGTCAGCCCCAGCATTTT. Protein product: CASSASGVGQPQHF.

This sequence joins TRBV27 and TRBJ2-7; 9 nucleotides align to TRBD1. V was clipped by 1 base and J by 7 bases; unmatched bases: 8. The germline V gene encodes CDR1 MNHEY and CDR2 SMNVEV (reference sequence). There are 15 residues in the CDR3. The CDR3 reads CASSLWGTGTDEQYF. In nucleotides, the CDR3 is TGTGCCAGCAGTTTATGGGGGACAGGGACGGATGAGCAGTACTTC.

This clone was counted only a few times. V is TRBV5-6 and J is TRBJ2-1; D gene ambiguous. Per the germline V gene, CDR1 is SGHDT and CDR2 is YYEEEE. This CDR3 spans 11 amino acids. The germline V and J ends were trimmed by 1 base and 8 bases, with 4 bases remaining between them. The CDR3 DNA reads TGTGCCAGCAGCTTGAATTATGAGCAGTTCTTC. Its translation is CASSLNYEQFF.

The J gene is TRBJ1-2, the V gene TRBV9; a weak D match, TRBD1 (5 bases). The CDR3 length is 14 residues. Germline-derived CDR1 and CDR2 are SGDLS and YYNGEE. Trimming removed 4 bases at V and 5 bases at J, with 15 bases between. CDR3 in amino acids: CASSPPGSWYGYTF. The DNA of the CDR3 is TGTGCCAGCAGCCCCCCAGGGAGTTGGTATGGCTACACCTTC.

This chain connects TRBV11-2 to TRBJ1-6; D might be TRBD1 (6 bases). The CDR3 totals 14 residues. V dropped 5 bases and J dropped 4 bases, with 9 bases sitting between them. The V gene's germline CDR1 is SGHAT and CDR2 FQNNGV. The CDR3 protein is CASSPTGYNSPLHF. CDR3 in DNA: TGTGCCAGCAGCCCCACAGGGTATAATTCACCCCTCCACTTT.